This entry features one TCR beta chain sequence. The table lists this clonotype with a few counts. It lacks a known antigen. Base quality data are lacking; no much larger clone is found one base away. The sample belongs to a study of response to subunit inactivated influenza vaccine (dated by TCRdb to the late 2010s). For the wider study: Deep quantitative T cell receptor repertoire profiling was used in the study to track responses to a trivalent subunit inactivated influenza vaccine. Here is what the overall study found, with its caveats: The authors suggested that each seasonal influenza vaccination may recruit only a limited number of new T cells.

Libraries were prepared through RT-PCR. Sequencer: Illumina HiSeq 2500. Using fastp at Q25 and MiXCR, TCRdb reprocessed the public reads and kept productive beta chains. Each entry merges the rows of one CDR3 protein and shows their most common DNA and genes. The sample yields 500,000 or so distinct CDR3 sequences; 16% were counted once. Less than 4% of the sample goes to the ten largest clones. For this chain, trimming is 4 bases at the V end and 2 bases at the J end, and the number of junction bases without a gene match is 12. The CDR3, cysteine through phenylalanine, is 17 amino acids long. Only the CDR3 DNA stays, 51 bases, in frame from base 1. CDR1 SGHDT and CDR2 YYEEEE were looked up in the germline V gene.

The sequence derives from a man between 50 and 75 years old who received an inactivated influenza vaccine. Donor details come from another sample of the same person, matched by shared clones. The sequences come from CD4+ T cells sorted from PBMCs, collected roughly 24 months after vaccination. The chain was built from TRBV5-6 and TRBJ1-5; 7 central bases correspond to TRBD1. The CDR3 protein is CASSNLEGARGNQPQHF. The DNA reads TGTGCCAGCAGCAACCTGGAGGGGGCGCGGGGCAATCAGCCCCAGCATTTT. Joined to the reference TRBV5-6 and TRBJ1-5 proteins, this CDR3 gives the full variable domain: DAGVTQSPTHLIKTRGQQVTLRCSPKSGHDTVSWYQQALGQGPQFIFQYYEEEERQRGNFPDRFSGHQFPNYSSELNVNALLLGDSALYLCASSNLEGARGNQPQHFGDGTRLSIL.